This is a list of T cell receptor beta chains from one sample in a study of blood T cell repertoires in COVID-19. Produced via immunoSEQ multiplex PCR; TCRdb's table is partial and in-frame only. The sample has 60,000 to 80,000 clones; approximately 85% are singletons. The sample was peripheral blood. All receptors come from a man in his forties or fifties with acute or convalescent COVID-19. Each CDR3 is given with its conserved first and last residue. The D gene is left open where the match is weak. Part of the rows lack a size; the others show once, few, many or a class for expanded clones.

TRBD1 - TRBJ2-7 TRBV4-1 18 TGCGCCAGCAGCCAACTGGGACAGGCCGGGGGACACTCCTACGAGCAGTACTTC CASSQLGQAGGHSYEQYF
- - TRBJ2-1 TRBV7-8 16 TGTGCCAGCAGCTCAAGGACAGTAAGCTCCTACAATGAGCAGTTCTTC CASSSRTVSSYNEQFF
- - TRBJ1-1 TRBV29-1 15 TGCAGCTTTCTTAACCTCCGGGGGGGTAACACTGAAGCTTTCTTT CSFLNLRGGNTEAFF
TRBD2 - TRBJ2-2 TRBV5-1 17 TGCGCCAGCAGCTTAACTCCTGGACTAGCTGACACCGGGGAGCTGTTTTTT CASSLTPGLADTGELFF
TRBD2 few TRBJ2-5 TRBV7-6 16 TGTGCCAGCACAAGGGGTAGCGGGGTCGCTAGGGAGACCCAGTACTTC CASTRGSGVARETQYF
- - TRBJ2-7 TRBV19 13 TGTGCCAGTAGTATACAGGTTGGCTACGAGCAGTACTTC CASSIQVGYEQYF
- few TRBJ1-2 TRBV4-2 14 TGTGCCAGCAGCGATTTTTCGGTGGGCTCTGGCTACACCTTC CASSDFSVGSGYTF
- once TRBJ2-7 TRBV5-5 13 TGTGCCAGCAGCATTTTAGCCCCCTACGAGCAGTACTTC CASSILAPYEQYF
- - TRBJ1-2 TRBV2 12 TGTGCCAGTAACAGGGATAACTATGGCTACACCTTC CASNRDNYGYTF
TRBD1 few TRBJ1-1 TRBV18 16 TGTGCCAGCTCACCACGGGACAGGGGGCTGGTCACTGAAGCTTTCTTT CASSPRDRGLVTEAFF
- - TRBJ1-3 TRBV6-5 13 TGTGCCAGCAGTTCGGCACAGCGAAACACCATATATTTT CASSSAQRNTIYF
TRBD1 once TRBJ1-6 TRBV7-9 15 TGTGCCAGCAGCTTCGGGACAGGGAGTAATTCACCCCTCCACTTT CASSFGTGSNSPLHF
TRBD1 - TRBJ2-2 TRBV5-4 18 TGTGCCAGCAGCCCCAGGACCGGGACAGATAAAAATTGGGGGGAGCTGTTTTTT CASSPRTGTDKNWGELFF
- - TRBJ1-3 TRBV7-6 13 TGTGCCAGCAGCCCGGCGGCCGAAGGCACCATATATTTT CASSPAAEGTIYF
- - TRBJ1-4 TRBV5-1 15 TGCGCCAGCTCCCGCCGGGGGAGCAGGGATGAAAAACTGTTTTTT CASSRRGSRDEKLFF
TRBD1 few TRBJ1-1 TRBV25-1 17 TGTGCCAGCAGTAAGACAGGGGGCGCGAGACGGAACACTGAAGCTTTCTTT CASSKTGGARRNTEAFF
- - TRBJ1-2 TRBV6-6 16 TGTGCCAGCAGTTACTCGAGCCAGGTGATTAACTATGGCTACACCTTC CASSYSSQVINYGYTF
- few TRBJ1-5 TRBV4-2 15 TGTGCCAGCAGCCAAGGGCCCGAAAGCAATCAGCCCCAGCATTTT CASSQGPESNQPQHF
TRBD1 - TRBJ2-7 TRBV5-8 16 TGTGCCAGCAGCTTGGTTTTTCGACAGGGGTTTTTCGAGCAGTACTTC CASSLVFRQGFFEQYF
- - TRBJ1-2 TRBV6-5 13 TGTGCCAGCAGTTTAACAACTAACTATGGCTACACCTTC CASSLTTNYGYTF
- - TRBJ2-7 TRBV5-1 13 TGCGCCAGCAGCTTGGCACAGATCGACGAGCAGTACTTC CASSLAQIDEQYF
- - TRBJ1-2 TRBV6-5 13 TGTGCCAGCAGCCGACACCTCTTCTATGGCTACACCTTC CASSRHLFYGYTF
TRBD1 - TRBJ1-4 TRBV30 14 TGTGCCTGGAGCAAACAGGGGGCAAATGAAAAACTGTTTTTT CAWSKQGANEKLFF
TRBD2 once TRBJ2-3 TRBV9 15 TGTGCCAGCAGCGTAGGAAGCGGGGGGACAGATACGCAGTATTTT CASSVGSGGTDTQYF
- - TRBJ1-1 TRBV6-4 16 TGTGCCAGCACCGCCCGCCGACTCGAGGGGAACACTGAAGCTTTCTTT CASTARRLEGNTEAFF
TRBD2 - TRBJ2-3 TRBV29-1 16 TGCAGCGTTGAAGGGCTAGCGGGGAGGGGCACAGATACGCAGTATTTT CSVEGLAGRGTDTQYF
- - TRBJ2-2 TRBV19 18 TGTGCCAGTAGTATAGGCCCACAGGCTATTAGGGGCACCGGGGAGCTGTTTTTT CASSIGPQAIRGTGELFF
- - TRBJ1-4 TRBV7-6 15 TGTGCCAGCAGCTTAGAGGGCGGGAGAGAAGAAAAACTGTTTTTT CASSLEGGREEKLFF
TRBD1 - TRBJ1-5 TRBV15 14 TGTGCCACCAGCAGGCTCAGGGGGAATCAGCCCCAGCATTTT CATSRLRGNQPQHF
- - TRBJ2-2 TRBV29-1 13 TGCAGCGTGTACAGGGTCTCCACCGGGGAGCTGTTTTTT CSVYRVSTGELFF
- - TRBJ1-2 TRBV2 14 TGTGCCAGCAGTGAAGCCCAGGGAAGCTATGGCTACACCTTC CASSEAQGSYGYTF
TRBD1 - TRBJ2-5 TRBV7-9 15 TGTGCCAGCAGCCAACTCCGGGACAGACAAGAGACCCAGTACTTC CASSQLRDRQETQYF
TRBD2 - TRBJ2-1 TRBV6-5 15 TGTGCCAGCAGTTACACTAGCGGGGGGAACAATGAGCAGTTCTTC CASSYTSGGNNEQFF
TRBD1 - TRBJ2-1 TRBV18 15 TGTGCCAGCTCACCACAATTTGACAGGGACAATGAGCAGTTCTTC CASSPQFDRDNEQFF
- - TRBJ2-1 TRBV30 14 TGTGCCGGCCTAGGGCAGCTTAGGGGCAATGAGCAGTTCTTC CAGLGQLRGNEQFF
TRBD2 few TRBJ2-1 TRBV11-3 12 TGTGCCAGCAGCTTAGGTACTAGCGGCCAGTTCTTC CASSLGTSGQFF
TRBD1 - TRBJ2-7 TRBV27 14 TGTGCCAGCAGTCCGGACAGGGGAGGCTACGAGCAGTACTTC CASSPDRGGYEQYF
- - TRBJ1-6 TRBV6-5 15 TGTGCCAGCAGGCCTGCCAGGACTGACCTTCCACCCCTCCACTTT CASRPARTDLPPLHF
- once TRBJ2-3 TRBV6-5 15 TGTGCCAGCAACCCGGGTATAGGGGCGGTAGATACGCAGTATTTT CASNPGIGAVDTQYF
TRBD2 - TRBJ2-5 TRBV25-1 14 TGTGCCAGCACCGACGCGGGGGGGGGAAAGACCCAGTACTTC CASTDAGGGKTQYF
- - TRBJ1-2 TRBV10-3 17 TGTGCCATCAGTGAATTCAGTGGGGGGTCTGGGTTGCATGGCTACACCTTC CAISEFSGGSGLHGYTF
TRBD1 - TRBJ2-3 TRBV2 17 TGTGCCAGCAGCGACTTGAACAGGGGGCATAGCACAGATACGCAGTATTTT CASSDLNRGHSTDTQYF